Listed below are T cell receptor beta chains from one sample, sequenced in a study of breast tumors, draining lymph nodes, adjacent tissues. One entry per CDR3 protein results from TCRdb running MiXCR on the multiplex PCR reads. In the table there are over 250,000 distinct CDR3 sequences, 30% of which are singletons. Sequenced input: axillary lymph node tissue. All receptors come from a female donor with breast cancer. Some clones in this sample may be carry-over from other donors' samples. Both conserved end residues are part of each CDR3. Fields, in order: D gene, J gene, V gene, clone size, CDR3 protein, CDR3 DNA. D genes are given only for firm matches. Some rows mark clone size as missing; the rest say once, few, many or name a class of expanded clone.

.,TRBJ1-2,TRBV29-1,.,CRSREAGDGYTF,TGCAGATCAAGGGAGGCGGGGGATGGCTACACCTTC
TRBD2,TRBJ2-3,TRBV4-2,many,CASSQDAGGVDTQYF,TGTGCCAGCAGCCAAGATGCGGGAGGTGTAGATACGCAGTATTTT
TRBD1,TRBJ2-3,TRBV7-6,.,CASSQGTGGEYTQYF,TGTGCCAGCAGCCAGGGGACAGGGGGCGAGTATACGCAGTATTTT
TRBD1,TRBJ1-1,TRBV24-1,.,CATKDRGLNSEAFF,TGTGCCACCAAAGACAGGGGGCTGAATTCTGAAGCTTTCTTT
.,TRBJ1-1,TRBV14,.,CASSSGMGTNTEAFF,TGTGCCAGCAGCTCGGGGATGGGTACGAACACTGAAGCTTTCTTT
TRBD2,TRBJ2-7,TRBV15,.,CATSRAPLGTSGRLYEQYF,TGTGCCACCAGCAGGGCCCCCCTCGGGACTAGCGGGAGACTCTACGAGCAGTACTTC
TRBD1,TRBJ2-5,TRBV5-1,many,CASSTTGGAFETQYF,TGCGCCAGCAGCACGACAGGGGGCGCGTTCGAGACCCAGTACTTC
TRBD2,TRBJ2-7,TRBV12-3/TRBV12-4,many,CASRLAALEEQYF,TGTGCCAGCAGACTAGCGGCCTTGGAGGAGCAGTACTTC
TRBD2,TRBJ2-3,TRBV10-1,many,CASSGLAGGTQYF,TGCGCCAGCAGTGGACTAGCGGGAGGTACGCAGTATTTT
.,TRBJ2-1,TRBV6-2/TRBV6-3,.,CASSYPGTSNEQFF,TGTGCCAGCAGTTACCCCGGGACAAGCAATGAGCAGTTCTTC
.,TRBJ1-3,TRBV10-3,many,CAISDLVGAGYGNTIYF,TGTGCCATCAGTGACCTCGTTGGTGCAGGCTACGGAAACACCATATATTTT
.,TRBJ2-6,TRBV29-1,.,CSVVVGQTNTEAF,TGCAGCGTGGTTGTTGGACAGACGAACACTGAAGCTTTC
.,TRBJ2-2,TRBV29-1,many,CSVELNRELFF,TGCAGCGTTGAATTGAACCGGGAGCTGTTTTTT
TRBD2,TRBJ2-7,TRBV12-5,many,CASVNRQGKIAGGPDEQYF,TGTGCTAGTGTCAACCGACAGGGGAAGATAGCGGGAGGGCCGGACGAGCAGTACTTC
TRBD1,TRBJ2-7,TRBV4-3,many,CASSQGGQGLYEQYF,TGCGCCAGCAGCCAAGGGGGACAGGGCCTTTACGAGCAGTACTTC
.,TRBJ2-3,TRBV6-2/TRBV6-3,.,CASSHSTDPTDTQYF,TGTGCCAGCAGTCACTCGACGGACCCAACAGATACGCAGTATTTT
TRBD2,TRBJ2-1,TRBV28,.,CASSTGTSGRLSNEQFF,TGTGCCAGCAGTACGGGGACTAGCGGGAGGCTAAGCAATGAGCAGTTCTTC
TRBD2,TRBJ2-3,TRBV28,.,CASSASGSAQYF,TGTGCCAGCAGTGCTAGCGGGAGTGCGCAGTATTTT
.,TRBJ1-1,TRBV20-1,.,CSAREGARSTEAFF,TGCAGTGCTAGAGAGGGGGCGCGGTCAACTGAAGCTTTCTTT
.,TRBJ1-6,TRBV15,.,CATSTQGLYSPLHF,TGTGCCACCAGCACCCAGGGGCTGTATTCACCCCTCCACTTT
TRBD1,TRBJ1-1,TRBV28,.,CASSLGTETEAFF,TGTGCCAGCAGTTTAGGGACAGAAACTGAAGCTTTCTTT
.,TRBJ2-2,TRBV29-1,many,CSLTQGGGGELFF,TGCAGCTTAACTCAGGGGGGCGGCGGGGAGCTGTTTTTT
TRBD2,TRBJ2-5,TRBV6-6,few,CASNTPTAGSIGTQYF,TGTGCCAGCAACACCCCCACAGCGGGGTCGATAGGGACCCAGTACTTC
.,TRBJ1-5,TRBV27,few,CASSFTRQNQPQHF,TGTGCCAGCAGTTTTACCAGGCAGAATCAGCCCCAGCATTTT
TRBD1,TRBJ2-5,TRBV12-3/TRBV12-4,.,CASSVGTGGQETQYF,TGTGCCAGCAGCGTAGGGACAGGGGGCCAAGAGACCCAGTACTTC
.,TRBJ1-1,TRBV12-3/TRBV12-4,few,CASSSQGTEAFF,TGTGCCAGCAGCAGCCAGGGAACTGAAGCTTTCTTT
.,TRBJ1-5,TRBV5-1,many,CASSSTSNQPQHF,TGCGCCAGCAGCTCGACTAGCAATCAGCCCCAGCATTTT
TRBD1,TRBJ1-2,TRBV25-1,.,CARQDRDYGYTF,TGTGCTAGGCAGGACAGGGACTATGGCTACACCTTC
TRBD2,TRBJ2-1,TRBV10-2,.,CASRSTSGSPRVF,TGCGCCAGCAGATCAACTAGCGGTTCACCCCGAGTCTTC
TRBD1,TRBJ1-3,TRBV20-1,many,CSARGTASGNTIYF,TGCAGTGCTAGGGGGACAGCCTCTGGAAACACCATATATTTT
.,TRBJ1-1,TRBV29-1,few,CSVVVKINTEAFF,TGCAGCGTTGTAGTCAAAATAAACACTGAAGCTTTCTTT
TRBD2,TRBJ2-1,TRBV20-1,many,CSSNSGSGGGNEQFF,TGCAGTTCGAATAGCGGGAGTGGGGGGGGGAATGAGCAGTTCTTC
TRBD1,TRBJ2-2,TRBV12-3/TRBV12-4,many,CASTGQGHSGELFF,TGTGCCAGCACGGGACAGGGTCACTCCGGGGAGCTGTTTTTT
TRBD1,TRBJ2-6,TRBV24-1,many,CATSDSAGGTGHSF,TGTGCCACCAGTGATTCTGCCGGCGGGACAGGGCATTCTTTC
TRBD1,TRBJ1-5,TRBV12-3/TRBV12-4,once,CASSLGDRGPNQPQHF,TGTGCCAGCAGTTTAGGTGACAGGGGGCCTAATCAGCCCCAGCATTTT
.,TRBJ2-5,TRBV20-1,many,CSASWGRETQYF,TGCAGTGCTAGCTGGGGGAGGGAGACCCAGTACTTC
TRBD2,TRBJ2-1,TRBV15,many,CATSRSGRFNEQFF,TGTGCCACCAGCAGGAGCGGGAGGTTCAATGAGCAGTTCTTC
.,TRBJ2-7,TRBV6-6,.,CASSRGSYGQYF,TGTGCCAGCAGTCGGGGTTCCTACGGGCAGTACTTC
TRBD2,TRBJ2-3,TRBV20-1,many,CSARDLGGGTDTQYF,TGCAGTGCTAGAGATTTGGGGGGAGGGACAGATACGCAGTATTTT
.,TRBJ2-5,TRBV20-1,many,CSATLLGQETQYF,TGCAGTGCGACTTTATTAGGACAAGAGACCCAGTACTTC
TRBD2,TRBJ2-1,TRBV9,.,CASSVGNTGTSNEQFF,TGTGCCAGCAGCGTAGGCAACACCGGGACTAGCAATGAGCAGTTCTTC
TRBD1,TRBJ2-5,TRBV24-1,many,CATSDKGTAKETQYF,TGTGCCACCAGTGATAAAGGGACAGCTAAAGAGACCCAGTACTTC
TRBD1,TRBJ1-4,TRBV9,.,CASSARDRGLEKLFF,TGTGCCAGCAGCGCCCGGGACAGGGGGCTCGAAAAACTGTTTTTT
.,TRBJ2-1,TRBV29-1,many,CSVESSYNEQFF,TGCAGCGTGGAGAGCTCCTACAATGAGCAGTTCTTC
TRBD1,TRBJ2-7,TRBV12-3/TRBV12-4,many,CASNAGTGREQYF,TGTGCCAGCAACGCCGGGACAGGGCGCGAGCAGTACTTC
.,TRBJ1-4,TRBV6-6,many,CASSHSSPQNEKLFF,TGTGCCAGCAGTCACTCCTCCCCTCAAAACGAAAAACTGTTTTTT
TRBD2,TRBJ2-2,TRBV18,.,CASSPINPGTSAGELFF,TGTGCCAGCTCACCGATTAACCCCGGGACTAGCGCCGGGGAGCTGTTTTTT
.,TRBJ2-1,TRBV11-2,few,CASSLEGGKGNEQFF,TGTGCCAGCAGCTTAGAAGGCGGGAAGGGCAATGAGCAGTTCTTC
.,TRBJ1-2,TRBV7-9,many,CASSLEGGFGYGYTF,TGTGCCAGCAGCTTAGAGGGGGGGTTCGGCTATGGCTACACCTTC
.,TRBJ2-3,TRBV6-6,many,CASSYAEGTDTQYF,TGTGCCAGCAGTTACGCTGAGGGCACAGATACGCAGTATTTT
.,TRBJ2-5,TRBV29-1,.,CSVRDPAPKYF,TGCAGCGTTCGGGACCCCGCTCCAAAGTACTTC
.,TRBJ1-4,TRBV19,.,CASSWTVATNEKLFF,TGTGCCAGTAGTTGGACAGTTGCAACTAATGAAAAACTGTTTTTT
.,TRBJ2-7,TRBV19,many,CASSPVAGLMTEQYF,TGTGCCAGTAGCCCCGTGGCAGGACTTATGACCGAGCAGTACTTC